This TCR beta chain was sequenced in a study of chemoradiotherapy in HPV16-positive cancers. Study background: Candidate HPV-specific clones and shared TCR motifs came from two HPV16-positive patients. Study conclusions and caveats: In HPV16-positive patients, HPV-responsive T-cell expansion tracked better recurrence-free survival.

This clone was detected only a few times. What it binds is not known. The data were produced by immunoSEQ multiplex PCR, yet TCRdb's version contains in-frame clones alone and is incomplete. The data show approximately 8,200 clones, around 70% seen once. This clonotype was obtained from a human donor with HPV-associated anogenital cancer. This sample was obtained from a patient who underwent chemoradiotherapy.

The CDR3 coding sequence is TGTGCCAGCAGTGAAAATTTAGCAGGGACTTACACTGAAGCTTTCTTT. It encodes CASSENLAGTYTEAFF. The rearrangement uses TRBV6-1 and TRBJ1-1; a weak D match, TRBD1 (5 bases). The CDR3 is made up of 16 amino acids. Trimming took off 2 bases at V and 3 bases at J, with 16 bases between the two ends. Germline-derived CDR1 and CDR2 are MNHNS and SASEGT.